The TCR beta chain under discussion was sequenced for a study of T-cell memory formation after mild COVID-19. Overall study: Clusters were largely donor specific.

This clonotype was detected only a few times. Its specificity is not known. One entry per CDR3 protein, called by TCRdb with MiXCR from the 5' RACE reads. The sample includes approximately 580,000 distinct CDR3 sequences, roughly 20% of them seen just once. Study-wide points: The SARS-CoV-2 specificity of second-wave clones reaching peak at day 37 remained unverified.

Germline V CDR1 and CDR2: DFQATT, SNEGSKA (reference sequence). The CDR3 has 13 residues. V shed 0 bases and J shed 7 bases, with 12 bases lying between them. Material for sequencing was PBMCs or a T cell subset sorted from them (not recorded which). This chain links TRBV20-1 with TRBJ1-1; no definite D call. This sequence originates from an adult woman who had mild COVID-19 (a few samples of this study predate the infection). Cell type and time point are not known. The CDR3 spells CSARDRVGLEAFF. CDR3 DNA: TGCAGTGCTAGAGATAGGGTTGGACTTGAAGCTTTCTTT.